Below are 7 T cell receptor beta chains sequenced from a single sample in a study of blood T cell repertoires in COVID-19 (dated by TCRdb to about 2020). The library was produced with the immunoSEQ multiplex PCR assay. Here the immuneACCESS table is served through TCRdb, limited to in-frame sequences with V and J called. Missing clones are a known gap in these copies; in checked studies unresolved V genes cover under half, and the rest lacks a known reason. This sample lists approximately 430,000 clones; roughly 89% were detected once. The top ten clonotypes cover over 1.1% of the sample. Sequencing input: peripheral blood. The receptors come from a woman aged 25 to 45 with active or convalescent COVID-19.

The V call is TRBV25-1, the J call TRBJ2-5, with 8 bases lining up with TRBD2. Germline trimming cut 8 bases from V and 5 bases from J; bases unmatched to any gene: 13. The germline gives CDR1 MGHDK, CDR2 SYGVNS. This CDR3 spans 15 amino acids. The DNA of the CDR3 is TGTGCCAGCTCCCCTCCGAGCAGCGGGGGTGAGACCCAGTACTTC. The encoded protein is CASSPPSSGGETQYF.

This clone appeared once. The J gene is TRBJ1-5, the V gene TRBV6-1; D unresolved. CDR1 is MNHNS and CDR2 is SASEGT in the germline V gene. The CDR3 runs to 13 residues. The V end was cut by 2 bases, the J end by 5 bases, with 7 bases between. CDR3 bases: TGTGCCAGCAGTGAATCCCGGGATCAGCCCCAGCATTTT. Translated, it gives CASSESRDQPQHF.

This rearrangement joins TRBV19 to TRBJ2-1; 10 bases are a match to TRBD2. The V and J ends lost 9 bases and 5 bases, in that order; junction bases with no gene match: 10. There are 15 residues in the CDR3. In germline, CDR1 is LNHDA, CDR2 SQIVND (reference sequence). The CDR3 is CASQQLAGGHNEQFF. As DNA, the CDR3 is TGTGCCAGCCAACAATTAGCGGGGGGACACAATGAGCAGTTCTTC.

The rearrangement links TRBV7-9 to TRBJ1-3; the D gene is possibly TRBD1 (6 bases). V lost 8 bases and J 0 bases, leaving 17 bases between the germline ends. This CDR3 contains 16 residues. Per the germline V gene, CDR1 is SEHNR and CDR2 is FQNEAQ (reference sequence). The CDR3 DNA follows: TGTGCCAGCCGACCGCCGGACAGCTTCTCTGGAAACACCATATATTTT. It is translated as CASRPPDSFSGNTIYF.

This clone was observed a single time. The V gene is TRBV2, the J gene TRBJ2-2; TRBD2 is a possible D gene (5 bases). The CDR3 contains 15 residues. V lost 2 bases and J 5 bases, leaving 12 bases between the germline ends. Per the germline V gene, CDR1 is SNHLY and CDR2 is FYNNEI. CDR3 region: CASSESGADTGELFF. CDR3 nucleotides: TGTGCCAGCAGTGAAAGCGGAGCCGATACCGGGGAGCTGTTTTTT.

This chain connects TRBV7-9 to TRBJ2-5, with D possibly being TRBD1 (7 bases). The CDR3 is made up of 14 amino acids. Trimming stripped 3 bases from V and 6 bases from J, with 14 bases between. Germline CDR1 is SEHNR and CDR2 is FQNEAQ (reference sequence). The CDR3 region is CASSLSQGGQTQYF. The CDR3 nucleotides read TGTGCCAGCAGCTTGAGTCAGGGGGGACAGACCCAGTACTTC.

The CDR3 is CASSYSKAVRETQYF. As DNA, the CDR3 is TGTGCCAGCAGTTACTCGAAAGCGGTCAGGGAGACCCAGTACTTC. V and J are TRBV6-7 and TRBJ2-5; D is perhaps TRBD2 (5 bases). TRBV6-7 is identified as an open reading frame with a role that is uncertain. With 0 bases removed from V and 5 bases from J, the gap between germline ends came to 13 bases. This CDR3 comprises 15 residues.